The 2 T cell receptor beta chains below all came from one sample that was sequenced in a study of vaccination and CD4 T cells after COVID-19. No antigen is known for these receptors. Indicated treatment: approximately nine-day PBMC culture with coronavirus spike peptide pools or control peptides (ViraFEST assay). With the Oncomine TCR Beta short-read assay, DNA from cultured CD4+ T cells was sequenced. TCRdb called the PCR reads again in MiXCR, with one record for every CDR3 protein. The sample includes about 14,000 distinct CDR3 sequences, 63% of them seen just once. The sequencing input was CD4+ T cells from blood, cultured in vitro. These receptors were obtained from a human donor who had recovered from COVID-19.

This rearrangement joins TRBV2 to TRBJ2-3; 7 bases match TRBD1. CDR3 length: 16 residues. The V segment lost 2 bases and the J segment 3 bases; nucleotides outside the gene matches: 8. The germline V gene encodes CDR1 SNHLY and CDR2 FYNNEI. The CDR3: CASSELSRGTTDTQYF. Here the CDR3 DNA reads TGTGCCAGCAGTGAACTTAGCAGGGGGACAACAGATACGCAGTATTTT.

The V gene is TRBV6-1, the J gene TRBJ1-1; D is undetermined. Germline values: CDR1 MNHNS, CDR2 SASEGT. The CDR3 extends over 13 amino acids. Trimming pared 8 bases from V and 5 bases from J, leaving 15 bases between. For the CDR3, the DNA is TGTGCCAGCGGCTGGAACGGAGATACTGAAGCTTTCTTT. Amino acids: CASGWNGDTEAFF.